This T cell receptor beta chain was obtained from a study of blood T cells in healthy people across ages. Trimming stripped 10 bases from V and 5 bases from J, with 20 bases between. This CDR3 has 15 amino acids. Next came a second PCR, run for about 6 to 11 cycles, which used a sample-barcoded 5' primer along with a J-beta primer mix. In TCRdb, the 5' RACE reads were re-called with MiXCR into one record per CDR3 protein. This sample has about 780,000 distinct CDR3 sequences, with about 47% found just once. This chain connects TRBV12-3 or TRBV12-4 to TRBJ2-2, with D perhaps TRBD2 (7 bases). The source is a man aged 80 or over in good health. The source material was blood. The CDR3 region is CATLRGEGGTGELFF. For the CDR3, the DNA is TGTGCCACCCTTAGGGGGGAGGGCGGGACCGGGGAGCTGTTTTTT.